This T cell receptor beta chain was captured by sequencing in a study of cytomegalovirus exposure and HLA in healthy donors. CDR3 length: 14 residues. Germline loops: CDR1 LNHDA, CDR2 SQIVND (reference sequence). Trimming left V 6 bases short and J 5 bases short, with 17 bases between. General observations from the study: In a later analysis, at a false discovery rate of 0.05, about 17,000 TCR beta sequences matched HLA alleles.

With respect to this clone: Its cognate antigen is unknown.

The PCR used 60 Vbeta and 13 Jbeta primers. Using immunoSEQ multiplex PCR, the repertoire was profiled, and TCRdb retains in-frame clones only, with some absent. In the table there are roughly 120,000 clones, approximately 74% of which are singletons. The receptor was isolated from a woman in her forties or fifties in good health and CMV-seropositive. Sequencing used PBMCs. This sequence joins TRBV19 and TRBJ2-7; D ambiguous. This chain's CDR3 is CASSLLIDNNEQYF. The CDR3 coding sequence is TGTGCCAGTAGCCTCCTTATCGACAATAACGAGCAGTACTTC. The full variable domain, with the rest looked up from reference TRBV19 and TRBJ2-7, is DGGITQSPKYLFRKEGQNVTLSCEQNLNHDAMYWYRQDPGQGLRLIYYSQIVNDFQKGDIAEGYSVSREKKESFPLTVTSAQKNPTAFYLCASSLLIDNNEQYFGPGTRLTVT.